This T cell receptor beta chain was obtained from a study of CD8 T cells in Susac syndrome. CDR3 length equals 14 residues. Germline values: CDR1 GTSNPN, CDR2 SVGIG (reference sequence). V shed 5 bases and J shed 1 base, with 12 bases lying between them. Sequencing targeted TCR beta in T cells from blood (CD8+ and CD4+). Negative isolation was used for CD8+ and CD4+ T cells, and FACS enrichment was applied to TEMRA cells. With random hexamers, roughly 0.5 to 1 ug RNA was reverse transcribed. The amplification used immunoSEQ multiplex PCR on TCR beta CDR3; it spanned 54 Vbeta and 13 Jbeta. MiXCR, applied by TCRdb to the immunoSEQ multiplex PCR reads, yields one record per CDR3 protein. The data hold some 170,000 distinct CDR3 sequences, with roughly 94% observed a single time.

The receptor was isolated from a human donor with multiple sclerosis. The chain employs TRBV30 and TRBJ1-3; the D gene is possibly TRBD1 (6 bases). The specimen sequenced was CD4+ T cells from PBMCs. The CDR3 here is CAWSLTGSGNTIYF. The CDR3 DNA sequence: TGTGCCTGGTCACTGACAGGATCTGGAAACACCATATATTTT. Based on the CDR3 plus reference TRBV30 and TRBJ1-3, the full variable domain is SQTIHQWPATLVQPVGSPLSLECTVEGTSNPNLYWYRQAAGRGLQLLFYSVGIGQISSEVPQNLSASRPQDRQFILSSKKLLLSDSGFYLCAWSLTGSGNTIYFGEGSWLTVV.